The clone carrying this T cell receptor (beta chain) was found a few times. Its antigen is not known. The data derive from a study of cytomegalovirus exposure and HLA in healthy donors. Study overall: In an earlier analysis, 95 million to 130 million unique TCR beta sequences were found from 150 million to 200 million T cells. Within an early data release were about 85 million unique TCRs drawn from HLA-typed donors. General observations from the study: Differences between HLA loci emerged in a later analysis of TCR association rates, with DRB1 most and HLA-C fewest.

Germline V gene lookup returns CDR1 MNHEY and CDR2 SVGAGI. The J segment lost 3 bases and the V segment lost 6 bases, leaving 9 bases of the junction unmatched. The CDR3 has 15 residues. It was with 60 Vbeta and 13 Jbeta primers that the PCR ran. Assay: immunoSEQ multiplex PCR; the TCRdb copy retains only in-frame clones and omits some. The table has approximately 220,000 clones, approximately 83% seen once. The sample comprised PBMCs. The sequence came from a boy younger than 10 in good health and CMV-seronegative. This chain uses TRBV6-5 with TRBJ1-1, with 8 bases that match TRBD1. This CDR3 is CASSDRGGVYTEAFF. In DNA, the CDR3 is TGTGCCAGCAGCGACAGGGGAGGAGTTTACACTGAAGCTTTCTTT.